This passage covers 13 T cell receptor beta chains from one sample sequenced in a study of blood T cell repertoires in COVID-19. Data came from immunoSEQ multiplex PCR; TCRdb stores just in-frame clones and leaves some out. The table records 120,000 to 150,000 clones, 60% to 85% of them present only once. The sequenced material came from peripheral blood. These receptors were obtained from a man aged 45-65 years with acute or convalescent COVID-19.

The V and J genes are TRBV24-1 and TRBJ1-2; no clear D. CDR1 KGHDR and CDR2 SFDVKD come from the germline V gene. The CDR3 runs 13 residues. Trimming removed 4 bases at V and 7 bases at J, with 12 bases between. Here the CDR3 reads CATSDLASGGYTF. CDR3 sequence (DNA): TGTGCCACCAGTGACTTAGCTTCTGGTGGCTACACCTTC.

This chain connects TRBV7-6 to TRBJ2-7, with 8 nucleotides matching TRBD1. Germline lookup yields CDR1 SGHVS and CDR2 FNYEAQ. This CDR3 comprises 15 residues. J was trimmed by 2 bases and V by 1 base; bases with no gene match: 4. The CDR3, as DNA: TGTGCCAGCAGCTTAGGGACAGGGTCGGCCTACGAGCAGTACTTC. Translation gives CASSLGTGSAYEQYF.

This clone was counted many times. The chain links TRBV13 to TRBJ1-4, with D unresolved. CDR1 PRHDT and CDR2 FYEKMQ come from the germline V gene (reference sequence). CDR3 length equals 13 residues. V shed 6 bases and J shed 4 bases, with 9 bases lying between them. DNA for the CDR3: TGTGCCAGCAGTTTCGGGAATAATGAAAAACTGTTTTTT. Translating gives CASSFGNNEKLFF.

The chain employs TRBV5-1 and TRBJ2-2; TRBD2 matches at 7 bases. The CDR3 has 15 residues. CDR1 and CDR2 from the germline V gene are SGHRS and YFSETQ. V shed 4 bases, J shed 4 bases, and the junction held 7 bases outside the gene matches. CDR3 DNA sequence: TGCGCCAGCAGCACCGGACTAGTAAGCACCGGGGAGCTGTTTTTT. This gives the protein CASSTGLVSTGELFF.

This clone was recorded a few times. The chain links TRBV5-5 to TRBJ1-1; 9 bases map to TRBD1. J lost 4 bases, V lost 4 bases, and 11 bases had no gene match. Per germline, CDR1 SGHKS and CDR2 YYEKEE (reference sequence). The CDR3 has 16 amino acids. The CDR3 nucleotides are TGTGCCAGCAGCAACCAACAGGGGGCGCAGGGCACTGAAGCTTTCTTT. Protein product: CASSNQQGAQGTEAFF.

The V and J genes are TRBV19 and TRBJ1-1; D is possibly TRBD1 (6 bases). Germline V lookup: CDR1 LNHDA, CDR2 SQIVND (reference sequence). The CDR3 length is 18 residues. V dropped 0 bases and J dropped 2 bases, with 19 bases sitting between them. CDR3 nucleotide sequence: TGTGCCAGTAGTATAGATCTCCGGACCGGGACAAAAAACACTGAAGCTTTCTTT. Translating gives CASSIDLRTGTKNTEAFF.

The chain has TRBV9 and TRBJ2-1; D not certain. V shed 4 bases and J shed 7 bases, with 9 bases lying between them. This CDR3 is built from 12 residues. Per the germline V gene, CDR1 is SGDLS and CDR2 is YYNGEE. CDR3 bases: TGTGCCAGCAGCCCCTTTAGAAATGAGCAGTTCTTC. Translated: CASSPFRNEQFF.

This chain uses TRBV4-1 with TRBJ1-1; possibly TRBD1 for D (5 bases). Per germline, CDR1 MGHRA and CDR2 YSYEKL. This CDR3 is built from 14 residues. V lost 4 bases and J 5 bases, leaving 14 bases between the germline ends. The CDR3 nucleotides are TGCGCCAGCAGCCGAGGTTGGGGGAGGACTGAAGCTTTCTTT. Translated: CASSRGWGRTEAFF.

The rearrangement links TRBV7-2 to TRBJ2-1; 12 bases align to TRBD2. Germline V gene data show CDR1 as SGHTA and CDR2 as FQGNSA. V was clipped by 4 bases and J by 8 bases; unmatched bases: 9. The CDR3 runs to 16 residues. The CDR3 is CASSSQTGLAGDEQFF. CDR3 coding DNA: TGTGCCAGCAGCTCCCAAACGGGACTAGCGGGCGATGAGCAGTTCTTC.

The chain has TRBV10-2 and TRBJ1-1; 7 nucleotides match TRBD1. CDR3 length equals 15 residues. With 1 base clipped from V and 5 bases from J, the junction kept 7 bases outside the gene matches. CDR1 and CDR2 (germline): WSHSY, SAAADI. CDR3 protein: CASSELGTGQTEAFF. The CDR3 bases are TGCGCCAGCAGTGAGTTGGGGACGGGACAGACTGAAGCTTTCTTT.

The chain joins TRBV11-2 to TRBJ2-4, with D possibly being TRBD2 (6 bases). Trimming removed 5 bases from V and 4 bases from J, with 9 bases in between. CDR1 is SGHAT, CDR2 FQNNGV, per germline. The CDR3 runs to 13 residues. The CDR3 sequence: CASSPGLKNIQYF. The DNA of the CDR3 is TGTGCCAGCAGCCCCGGACTAAAAAACATTCAGTACTTC.

This clone was seen once. The chain recombines TRBV27 with TRBJ2-1; TRBD2 is a possible D gene (6 bases). The CDR3 loop spans 14 amino acids. The germline CDR1 and CDR2 sequences are MNHEY and SMNVEV (reference sequence). The V and J ends lost 7 bases and 2 bases respectively, with 12 bases between them. The chain's CDR3 is CASTSGGTYNEQFF. CDR3 sequence (DNA): TGTGCCAGCACCTCCGGCGGGACCTACAATGAGCAGTTCTTC.

V usage is TRBV4-2 and J usage is TRBJ2-1; the match to TRBD2 covers 8 bases. CDR3 length equals 17 residues. V was clipped by 1 base and J by 4 bases; unmatched bases: 9. Germline V lookup: CDR1 LGHNA, CDR2 YNFKEQ. The CDR3 DNA reads as TGTGCCAGCAGCCAAGGGTTTGTCGGGGGGGCTTACAATGAGCAGTTCTTC. It is translated as CASSQGFVGGAYNEQFF.